The clone carrying this T cell receptor (beta chain) turned up a few times. CDR1 is SGDLS, CDR2 YYNGEE, per germline. V lost 5 bases, J lost 5 bases, and 13 bases lay in between. This CDR3 contains 13 residues. This sample was included in a study of radiation and T cells in renal cell carcinoma. The table came from immunoSEQ multiplex PCR; TCRdb's copy has only in-frame clones and leaves some out. The sample shows 100,000 to 150,000 clones, around 81% of them seen only once. Documented time point: blood 2 weeks post-SBRT. Indicated treatment: 15 Gy SBRT to primary tumor, nephrectomy 4 weeks later. Blood was sampled at baseline, 2 weeks and 4 weeks after SBRT.

The sequencing here drew on blood, taken from a patient whose treatment included radiotherapy and nephrectomy. This rearrangement joins TRBV9 to TRBJ1-1; D perhaps matches TRBD1 (5 bases). The source is a man aged 50-60 years with renal cell carcinoma. CDR3 loop: CASSAGTGTEAFF. The CDR3 DNA follows: TGTGCCAGCAGTGCAGGGACTGGGACTGAAGCTTTCTTT.